This T cell receptor (beta chain) stems from a study of T cells in women clearing cervical HPV infection. There are 15 residues in the CDR3. From germline, CDR1 is SNHLY and CDR2 FYNNEI. Trimming at V came to 3 bases and at J to 6 bases, leaving 10 bases not matched to a gene. Regarding this clone: The sequenced fragment ends 3 residues before the CDR3 boundary, so the rest is inferred from the germline J gene.

Each participant carried one incident cervical HPV16 infection only. immunoSEQ multiplex PCR used an average of roughly 1,300 ng genomic DNA. Data came from immunoSEQ multiplex PCR; TCRdb stores just in-frame clones and leaves some out. There are around 21,000 clones in the sample, with around 6% held by the top ten. Input material: blood buffy coat. This sequence originates from a woman between 18 and 70 years old with a cervical HPV16 infection that either progressed to CIN3+ or cleared (not recorded which). The J gene is TRBJ2-7, the V gene TRBV2; TRBD1 matches 8 bases. The CDR3 is CASSDFQGARVEQYF. CDR3 DNA (partial): TGTGCCAGCAGTGACTTCCAGGGGGCGCGAGTCGAG.